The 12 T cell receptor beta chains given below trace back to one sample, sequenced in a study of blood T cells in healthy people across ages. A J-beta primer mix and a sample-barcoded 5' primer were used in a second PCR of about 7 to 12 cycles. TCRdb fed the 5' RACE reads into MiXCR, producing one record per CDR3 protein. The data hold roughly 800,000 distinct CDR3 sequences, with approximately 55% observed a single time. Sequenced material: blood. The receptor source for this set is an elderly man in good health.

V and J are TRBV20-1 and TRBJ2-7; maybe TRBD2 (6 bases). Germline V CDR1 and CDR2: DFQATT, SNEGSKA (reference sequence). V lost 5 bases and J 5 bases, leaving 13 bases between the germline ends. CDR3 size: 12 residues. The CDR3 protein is CSALAGKDEQYF. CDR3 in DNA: TGCAGTGCTCTCGCGGGAAAGGACGAGCAGTACTTC.

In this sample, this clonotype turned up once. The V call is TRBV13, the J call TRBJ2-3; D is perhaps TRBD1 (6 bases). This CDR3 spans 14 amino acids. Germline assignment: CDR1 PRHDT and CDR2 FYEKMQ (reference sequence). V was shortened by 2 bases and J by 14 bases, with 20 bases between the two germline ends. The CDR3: CASSLSQGTRDAYF. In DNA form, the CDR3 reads TGTGCCAGCAGCTTATCTCAGGGGACCAGAGACGCGTATTTT. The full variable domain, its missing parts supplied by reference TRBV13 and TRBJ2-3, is AAGVIQSPRHLIKEKRETATLKCYPIPRHDTVYWYQQGPGQDPQFLISFYEKMQSDKGSIPDRFSAQQFSDYHSELNMSSLELGDSALYFCASSLSQGTRDAYFGPGTRLTVL.

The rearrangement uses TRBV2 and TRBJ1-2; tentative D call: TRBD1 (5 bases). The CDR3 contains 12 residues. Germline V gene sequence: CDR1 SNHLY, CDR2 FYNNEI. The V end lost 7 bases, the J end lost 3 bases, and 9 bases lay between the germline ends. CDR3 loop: CASMGRDYGYTF. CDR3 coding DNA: TGTGCCAGCATGGGCAGGGACTATGGCTACACCTTC.

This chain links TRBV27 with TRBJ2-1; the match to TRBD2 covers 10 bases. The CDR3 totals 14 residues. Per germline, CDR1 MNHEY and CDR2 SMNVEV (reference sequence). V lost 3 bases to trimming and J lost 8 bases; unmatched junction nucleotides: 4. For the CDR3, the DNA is TGTGCCAGCAGTTTGCTAGCGGGAGTTCATGAGCAGTTCTTC. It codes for CASSLLAGVHEQFF.

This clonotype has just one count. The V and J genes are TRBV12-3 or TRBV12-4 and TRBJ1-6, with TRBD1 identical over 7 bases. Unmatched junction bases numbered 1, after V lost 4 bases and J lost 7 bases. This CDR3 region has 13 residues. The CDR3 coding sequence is TGTGCCAGCAGTTCAGGGGGAAATTCACCCCTCCACTTT. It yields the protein CASSSGGNSPLHF.

CDR3 residues: CASSLVGVGYTEAFF. CDR3 nucleotides: TGTGCCAGCAGTCTGGTAGGAGTTGGGTACACTGAAGCTTTCTTT. The chain carries TRBV27 and TRBJ1-1, with D hard to call. V lost 5 bases and J 3 bases, leaving 16 bases between the germline ends. Germline V CDR1 and CDR2: MNHEY, SMNVEV (reference sequence). The CDR3 length is 15 residues.

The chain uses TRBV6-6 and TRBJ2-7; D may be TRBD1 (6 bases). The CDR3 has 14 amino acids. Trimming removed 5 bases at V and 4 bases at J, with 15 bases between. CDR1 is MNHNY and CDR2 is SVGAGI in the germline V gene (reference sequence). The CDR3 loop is CASSDEGQIYEQYF. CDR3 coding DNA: TGTGCCAGCAGTGACGAGGGACAAATATACGAGCAGTACTTC.

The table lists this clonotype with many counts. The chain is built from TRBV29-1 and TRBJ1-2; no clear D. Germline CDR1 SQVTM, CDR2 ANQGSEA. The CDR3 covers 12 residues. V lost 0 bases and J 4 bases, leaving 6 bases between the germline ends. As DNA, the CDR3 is TGCAGCGTTGAAGAGGGGATCTATGGCTACACCTTC. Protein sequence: CSVEEGIYGYTF.

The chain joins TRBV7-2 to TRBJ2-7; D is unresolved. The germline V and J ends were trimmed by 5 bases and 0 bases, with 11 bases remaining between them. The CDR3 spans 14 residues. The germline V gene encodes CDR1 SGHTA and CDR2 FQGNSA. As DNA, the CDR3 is TGTGCCAGCAGCAGCCCCGGTTACTCCTACGAGCAGTACTTC. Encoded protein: CASSSPGYSYEQYF.

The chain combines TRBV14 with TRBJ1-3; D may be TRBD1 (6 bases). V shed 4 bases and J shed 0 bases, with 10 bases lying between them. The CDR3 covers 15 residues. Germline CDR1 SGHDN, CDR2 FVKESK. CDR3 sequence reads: CASSLGQYSGNTIYF. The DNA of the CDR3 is TGTGCCAGCAGCCTCGGACAGTACTCTGGAAACACCATATATTTT.

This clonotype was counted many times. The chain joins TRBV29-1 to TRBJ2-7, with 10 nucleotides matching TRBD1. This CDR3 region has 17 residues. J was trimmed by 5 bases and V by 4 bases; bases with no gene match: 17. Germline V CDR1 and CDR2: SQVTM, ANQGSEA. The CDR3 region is CSVVRESDRGVYHEQYF. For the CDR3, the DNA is TGCAGCGTTGTACGGGAGTCGGACAGGGGGGTTTACCACGAGCAGTACTTC.

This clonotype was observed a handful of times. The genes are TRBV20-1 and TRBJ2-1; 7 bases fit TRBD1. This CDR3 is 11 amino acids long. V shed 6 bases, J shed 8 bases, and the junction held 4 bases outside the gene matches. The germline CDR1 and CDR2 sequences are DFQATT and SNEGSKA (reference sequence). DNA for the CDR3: TGCAGTGCGACAGGGATCGATGAGCAGTTCTTC. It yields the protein CSATGIDEQFF.